This entry is about one T cell receptor beta chain. Its matching antigen is unknown. These data come from a study of cytomegalovirus exposure and HLA in healthy donors. Regarding the study as a whole: Serostatus for CMV was the only available immune exposure information. Reportedly, a later analysis found an Asian-associated ancestry cluster had fewer N-insertions than the roughly 700-donor mean.

With 60 Vbeta and 13 Jbeta primers, the PCR was carried out. Only in-frame clones appear in the TCRdb table, and some are missing; sequencing was by immunoSEQ multiplex PCR. The sample lists roughly 87,000 clones, about four fifths occurring once. CDR3 length: 14 amino acids. V gave up 7 bases and J gave up 8 bases, with 18 bases separating them. From germline, CDR1 is SGHNT and CDR2 YYREEE (reference sequence). This chain uses TRBV5-4 with TRBJ1-4; D is perhaps TRBD1 (5 bases). The receptor was derived from a man aged 55-75 years in good health and CMV-seronegative. Specimen: PBMCs. The CDR3 DNA sequence: TGTGCCAGCCGAAGGGGAGGCGGGAAGGAAAAACTGTTTTTT. This translates into CASRRGGGKEKLFF.